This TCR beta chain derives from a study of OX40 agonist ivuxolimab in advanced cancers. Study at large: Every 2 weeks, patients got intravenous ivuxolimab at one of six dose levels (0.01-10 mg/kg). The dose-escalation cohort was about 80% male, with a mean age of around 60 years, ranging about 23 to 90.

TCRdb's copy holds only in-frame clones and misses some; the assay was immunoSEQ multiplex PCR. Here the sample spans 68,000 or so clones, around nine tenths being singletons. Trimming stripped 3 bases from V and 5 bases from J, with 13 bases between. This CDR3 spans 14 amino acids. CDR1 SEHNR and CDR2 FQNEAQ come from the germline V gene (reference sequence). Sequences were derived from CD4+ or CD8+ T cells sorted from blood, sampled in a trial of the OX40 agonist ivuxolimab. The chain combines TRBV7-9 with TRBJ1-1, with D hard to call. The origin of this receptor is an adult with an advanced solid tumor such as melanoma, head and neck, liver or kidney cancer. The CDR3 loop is CASSFQSGITEAFF. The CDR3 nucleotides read TGTGCCAGCAGCTTCCAAAGTGGGATAACTGAAGCTTTCTTT. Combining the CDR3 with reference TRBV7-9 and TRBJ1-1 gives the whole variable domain DTGVSQNPRHKITKRGQNVTFRCDPISEHNRLYWYRQTLGQGPEFLTYFQNEAQLEKSRLLSDRFSAERPKGSFSTLEIQRTEQGDSAMYLCASSFQSGITEAFFGQGTRLTVV.